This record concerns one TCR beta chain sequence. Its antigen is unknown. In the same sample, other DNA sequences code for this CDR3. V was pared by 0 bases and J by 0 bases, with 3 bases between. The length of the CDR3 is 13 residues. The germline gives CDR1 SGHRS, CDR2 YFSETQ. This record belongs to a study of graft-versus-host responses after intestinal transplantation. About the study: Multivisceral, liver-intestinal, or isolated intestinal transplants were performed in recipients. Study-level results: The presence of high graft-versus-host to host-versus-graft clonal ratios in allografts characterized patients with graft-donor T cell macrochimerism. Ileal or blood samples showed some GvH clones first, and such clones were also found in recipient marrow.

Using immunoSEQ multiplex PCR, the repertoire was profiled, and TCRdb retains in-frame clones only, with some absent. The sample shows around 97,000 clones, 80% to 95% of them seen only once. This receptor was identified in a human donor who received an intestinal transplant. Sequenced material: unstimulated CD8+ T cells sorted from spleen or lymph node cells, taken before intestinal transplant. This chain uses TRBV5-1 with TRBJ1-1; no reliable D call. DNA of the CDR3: TGCGCCAGCAGCTTGGTCCTGAACACTGAAGCTTTCTTT. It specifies CASSLVLNTEAFF.